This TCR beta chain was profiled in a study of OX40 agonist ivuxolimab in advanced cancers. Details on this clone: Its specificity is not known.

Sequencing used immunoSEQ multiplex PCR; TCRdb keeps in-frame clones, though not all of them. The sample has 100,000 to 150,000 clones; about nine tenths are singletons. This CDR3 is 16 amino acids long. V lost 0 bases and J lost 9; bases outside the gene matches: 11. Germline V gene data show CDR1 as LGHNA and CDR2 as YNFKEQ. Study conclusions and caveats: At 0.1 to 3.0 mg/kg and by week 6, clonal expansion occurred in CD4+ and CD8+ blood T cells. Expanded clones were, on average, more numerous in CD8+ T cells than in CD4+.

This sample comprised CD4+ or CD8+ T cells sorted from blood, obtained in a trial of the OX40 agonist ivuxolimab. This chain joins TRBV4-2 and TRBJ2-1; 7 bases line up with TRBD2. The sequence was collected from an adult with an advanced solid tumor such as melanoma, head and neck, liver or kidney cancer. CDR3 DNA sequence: TGTGCCAGCAGCCAAGACCGTCTAGCGGTGGAAGGTGAGCAGTTCTTC. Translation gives CASSQDRLAVEGEQFF.